Below are 16 T cell receptor beta chains sequenced from a single sample in a study of blood T cell repertoires in COVID-19 (dated by TCRdb to between 2020 and 2021). Receptors were amplified or captured by the immunoSEQ multiplex PCR assay. The table was pulled from immuneACCESS by TCRdb, which kept in-frame rearrangements only. Such tables lose some clones; where checked, under half of the loss comes from unresolved V genes, and the rest has no known cause. This sample holds some 130,000 clones; roughly 88% were observed only once. 10% to 13% of the sample is held by the ten biggest clonotypes. Sequenced sample: peripheral blood. The receptors were gathered from a man between 45 and 60 years old with acute or convalescent COVID-19.

This clone was recorded a few times. DNA for the CDR3: TGTGCCAGCAGCCCGAGCGGGAGTCGCCACGAGCAGTACTTC. Protein: CASSPSGSRHEQYF. The J gene is TRBJ2-7, the V gene TRBV5-6, with 8 bases identical to TRBD2. The CDR3 is 14 amino acids. Germline V gives CDR1 SGHDT, CDR2 YYEEEE. Germline trimming cut 4 bases from V and 5 bases from J; bases unmatched to any gene: 8.

The rearrangement links TRBV10-2 to TRBJ2-5; 13 bases are a match to TRBD2. The CDR3 covers 19 residues. After removal of 6 bases from V and 5 bases from J, the junction contained 18 bases not matched to a gene. The germline V gene has CDR1 WSHSY and CDR2 SAAADI. The CDR3 is CASRKPGLAGALIQETQYF. Here the CDR3 DNA reads TGCGCCAGCAGGAAACCCGGACTAGCGGGGGCCCTCATTCAGGAGACCCAGTACTTC.

The V gene is TRBV2, the J gene TRBJ2-2; 8 positions match TRBD2. The CDR3 extends over 17 amino acids. The V segment lost 7 bases and the J segment 4 bases; nucleotides outside the gene matches: 14. The germline V gene encodes CDR1 SNHLY and CDR2 FYNNEI. The CDR3 reads CASTLLEGLVGTGELFF. The DNA for the CDR3 is TGTGCCAGCACTCTGTTGGAGGGACTAGTGGGCACCGGGGAGCTGTTTTTT.

The J gene is TRBJ1-4, the V gene TRBV9; 9 nucleotides match TRBD1. CDR3 length equals 15 residues. The ends lost 0 bases at V and 6 bases at J; junction bases unmatched: 3. CDR1 is SGDLS, CDR2 YYNGEE, per germline. This CDR3 reads CASSVVGQGYEKLFF. The CDR3 coding sequence is TGTGCCAGCAGCGTAGTGGGACAGGGATATGAAAAACTGTTTTTT.

DNA of the CDR3: TGTGCCAGCAGTGGACAGGGGATCTATACGCAGTATTTT. Its protein is CASSGQGIYTQYF. The V gene is TRBV28, the J gene TRBJ2-3, with 9 bases lining up with TRBD1. Per germline, CDR1 MDHEN and CDR2 SYDVKM. The CDR3 is 13 residues long. Trimming cost V 5 bases and J 7 bases; bases outside gene matches: 4.

The table lists this clone with a count of one. The V call is TRBV19, the J call TRBJ1-5, with D possibly TRBD1 on 5 matching bases. The CDR3 totals 16 residues. V lost 1 base and J 2 bases, leaving 12 bases between the germline ends. The germline gives CDR1 LNHDA, CDR2 SQIVND (reference sequence). CDR3 DNA: TGTGCCAGTAGTATAGGGGCAGGGTGGGGCAATCAGCCCCAGCATTTT. Translating gives CASSIGAGWGNQPQHF.

This clone has more than one count but fewer than ten. V and J are TRBV19 and TRBJ1-1; maybe TRBD1 (5 bases). The ends were cut back, 3 bases at V and 1 base at J, with 15 bases in the middle. The germline gives CDR1 LNHDA, CDR2 SQIVND (reference sequence). The CDR3 runs to 16 residues. The CDR3 DNA follows: TGTGCCAGTAGTATTAAAGGGGCTCCGGGGAACACTGAAGCTTTCTTT. It yields the protein CASSIKGAPGNTEAFF.

The chain links TRBV11-2 to TRBJ2-1, with 11 positions matching TRBD2. The CDR3 covers 17 residues. Germline V gives CDR1 SGHAT, CDR2 FQNNGV. J gave up 5 bases and V 1 base, and 7 bases lay outside the gene matches. The CDR3 loop reads CASSLGLTSGKHNEQFF. CDR3 DNA sequence: TGTGCCAGCAGCTTAGGCTTGACTAGCGGGAAGCACAATGAGCAGTTCTTC. Full variable domain (outside the CDR3, taken from reference TRBV11-2 and TRBJ2-1): EAGVAQSPRYKIIEKRQSVAFWCNPISGHATLYWYQQILGQGPKLLIQFQNNGVVDDSQLPKDRFSAERLKGVDSTLKIQPAKLEDSAVYLCASSLGLTSGKHNEQFFGPGTRLTVL.

The chain joins TRBV18 to TRBJ1-2; D possibly corresponds to TRBD1 (6 bases). The length of the CDR3 is 15 residues. Germline loops: CDR1 KGHSH, CDR2 LQKENI. V lost 2 bases to trimming and J lost 7 bases, with 17 bases between them. CDR3 sequence (DNA): TGTGCCAGCTCACCAGGGAGGGACAACGCTTTTGGCTACACCTTC. Its protein is CASSPGRDNAFGYTF.

The V gene is TRBV7-9, the J gene TRBJ1-1, with a tentative D call TRBD1 (6 bases). Germline-derived CDR1 and CDR2 are SEHNR and FQNEAQ (reference sequence). The CDR3 runs 14 residues. Trimming cost V 8 bases and J 2 bases, with 15 bases left between them. The CDR3 DNA follows: TGTGCCAGCGAGAGGGGGGGAGGAAACACTGAAGCTTTCTTT. Its protein is CASERGGGNTEAFF.

In its sample, this clone was seen once. This sequence joins TRBV6-1 and TRBJ1-5; 7 bases map to TRBD1. The CDR3 loop spans 14 amino acids. Germline V CDR1 and CDR2: MNHNS, SASEGT. V was clipped by 6 bases and J by 16 bases; unmatched bases: 18. The CDR3 region is CASSPTGTSTTGHF. The CDR3 DNA is TGTGCCAGCAGCCCGACAGGGACCTCCACCACTGGCCATTTT.

This rearrangement joins TRBV6-1 to TRBJ2-7; TRBD1 agrees at 9 bases. From germline, CDR1 is MNHNS and CDR2 SASEGT. CDR3 size: 17 residues. Losses at the gene ends were 0 bases for V and 5 bases for J; bases not matched to a gene: 11. CDR3 amino acids: CASSEALGTGSSNEQYF. The CDR3 DNA is TGTGCCAGCAGTGAAGCGCTGGGGACAGGGAGTAGCAACGAGCAGTACTTC.

V gene TRBV9 combines with J gene TRBJ2-5; the D gene is possibly TRBD2 (6 bases). The CDR3 sequence is 14 residues long. The germline V gene encodes CDR1 SGDLS and CDR2 YYNGEE. Deletions cut 0 bases from V and 2 bases from J, with 8 bases between. The CDR3 bases are TGTGCCAGCAGCGTAGGGAGGGTTCAAGAGACCCAGTACTTC. The encoded protein is CASSVGRVQETQYF.

The J gene is TRBJ2-5, the V gene TRBV19; 9 nucleotides match TRBD1. V gave up 6 bases and J gave up 7 bases; unmatched junction bases: 15. The germline V gene has CDR1 LNHDA and CDR2 SQIVND (reference sequence). This CDR3 comprises 16 residues. Here the CDR3 DNA reads TGTGCCAGTAGAGCTCCCGGGACAGGGCGGGTAGGGACCCAGTACTTC. This gives the protein CASRAPGTGRVGTQYF.

The chain has TRBV3-1 (or the pseudogene TRBV3-2) and TRBJ2-1; 12 bases line up with TRBD2. V gave up 1 base and J gave up 7 bases; unmatched junction bases: 8. Germline CDR1 reads LGHDT; CDR2 reads YNNKEL (reference sequence). This CDR3 is 17 amino acids long. The CDR3, as DNA: TGTGCCAGCAGCCAAGCTAGCGGGAGGGGTAATACAAATGAGCAGTTCTTC. Its protein is CASSQASGRGNTNEQFF.

The J gene is TRBJ1-3, the V gene TRBV6-5; D possibly corresponds to TRBD1 (6 bases). The CDR3 is made up of 13 amino acids. V was pared by 6 bases and J by 0 bases, with 6 bases between. Germline V gives CDR1 MNHEY, CDR2 SVGAGI. In DNA form, the CDR3 reads TGTGCCAGCAGGACAGGCTCTGGAAACACCATATATTTT. It yields the protein CASRTGSGNTIYF.